A single sample gave rise to the 2 T cell receptor beta chains below, sequenced in a study of T cell responses to AZD1222 COVID-19 vaccine. Repertoires were generated with immunoSEQ multiplex PCR, while TCRdb's copy carries only in-frame clones and drops some. The sample contains 200,000 to 300,000 clones, 90% to 95% of which appear only once. This material consisted of peripheral blood, taken on day 0 of AZD1222 vaccination. These receptors all come from an adult in good health.

The chain has TRBV15 and TRBJ1-2; D uncertain. Germline-derived CDR1 and CDR2 are LNHNV and YYDKDF (reference sequence). The CDR3 loop spans 15 amino acids. Between the trimmed V and J ends, which lost 0 bases and 5 bases, there was a span of 13 bases. This CDR3 reads CATSRDGRTAYGYTF. DNA for the CDR3: TGTGCCACCAGCAGAGACGGCCGGACCGCTTATGGCTACACCTTC.

This clone was recorded only once. This chain uses TRBV23-1 with TRBJ1-4, with D unclear. TRBV23-1 is known as an ORF, though its function is uncertain. This CDR3 is built from 18 residues. V dropped 1 base and J dropped 0 bases, with 15 bases sitting between them. As DNA, the CDR3 is TGCGCCAGCAGTCAATTATGTGGACGGATTGCAACTAATGAAAAACTGTTTTTT. Translation: CASSQLCGRIATNEKLFF.